The present T cell receptor (beta chain) was sequenced within a study of OX40 agonist ivuxolimab in advanced cancers. Only in-frame clones appear in the TCRdb table, and some are missing; sequencing was by immunoSEQ multiplex PCR. The sample includes about 48,000 clones, 80% to 85% of them seen just once. Findings of the study overall: Relative to CD4+ cells, CD8+ T cells on average had more expanded clones.

On this clone itself: The antigen is not known.

Trimming removed 3 bases at V and 5 bases at J, with 13 bases between. In germline, CDR1 is MNHEY, CDR2 SVGAGI. The CDR3 extends over 15 amino acids. The sequencing here drew on CD4+ or CD8+ T cells sorted from blood, taken in a trial of the OX40 agonist ivuxolimab. This TCR was recovered from an adult with an advanced solid tumor such as melanoma, head and neck, liver or kidney cancer. This sequence joins TRBV6-5 and TRBJ1-4, with D possibly TRBD1 on 6 matching bases. Here the CDR3 reads CASSYWGRGNEKLFF. The CDR3 coding sequence is TGTGCCAGCAGTTATTGGGGGCGGGGAAATGAAAAACTGTTTTTT.